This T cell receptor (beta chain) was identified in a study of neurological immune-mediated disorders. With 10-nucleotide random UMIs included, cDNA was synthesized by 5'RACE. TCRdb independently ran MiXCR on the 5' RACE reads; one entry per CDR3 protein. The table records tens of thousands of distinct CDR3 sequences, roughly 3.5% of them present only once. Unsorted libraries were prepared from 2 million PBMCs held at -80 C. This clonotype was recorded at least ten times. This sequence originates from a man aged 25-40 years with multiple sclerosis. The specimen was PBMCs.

Written as DNA, the CDR3 is TGTGCCACCAGCAGAGATCCCGGGGGGCGGAACACTGAAGCTTTCTTT. Protein sequence: CATSRDPGGRNTEAFF. The chain uses TRBV15 and TRBJ1-1; possible D gene TRBD1, 6 bases. Germline V gene lookup returns CDR1 LNHNV and CDR2 YYDKDF (reference sequence). V shed 0 bases and J shed 1 base, with 12 bases lying between them. This CDR3 contains 16 residues.